This paragraph covers one T cell receptor beta chain sequence. Its antigen is not identified. Regarding time point: cycle 4 day 1 (C4D1), after five to seven weeks of nivolumab. Autologous stem cell transplantation was followed by relapse in every patient, and brentuximab vedotin exposure varied. CDR3 length: 18 residues. CDR1 and CDR2 (germline): SGHRS, YFSETQ. Trimming took 0 bases from V and 4 from J; bases not matched to a gene: 11. Using immunoSEQ multiplex PCR, the repertoire was profiled, and TCRdb retains in-frame clones only, with some absent. The sample lists roughly 18,000 clones; approximately 80% were seen once. The data originate from a study of PD-1 blockade in classical Hodgkin lymphoma. Broader study findings: By cycle point C4D1, TCR diversity had risen significantly in CD4+ cells (but not CD8+ cells).

The clonotype originates from a human donor with classical Hodgkin lymphoma. This specimen consisted of peripheral blood mononuclear cells (PBMCs), obtained before the fourth cycle of nivolumab. The V call is TRBV5-1, the J call TRBJ2-3; 10 positions agree with TRBD2. The CDR3 coding sequence is TGCGCCAGCAGCTTGGAGTTACTAAGCGGGGGGGCTCCAGATACGCAGTATTTT. It encodes CASSLELLSGGAPDTQYF.